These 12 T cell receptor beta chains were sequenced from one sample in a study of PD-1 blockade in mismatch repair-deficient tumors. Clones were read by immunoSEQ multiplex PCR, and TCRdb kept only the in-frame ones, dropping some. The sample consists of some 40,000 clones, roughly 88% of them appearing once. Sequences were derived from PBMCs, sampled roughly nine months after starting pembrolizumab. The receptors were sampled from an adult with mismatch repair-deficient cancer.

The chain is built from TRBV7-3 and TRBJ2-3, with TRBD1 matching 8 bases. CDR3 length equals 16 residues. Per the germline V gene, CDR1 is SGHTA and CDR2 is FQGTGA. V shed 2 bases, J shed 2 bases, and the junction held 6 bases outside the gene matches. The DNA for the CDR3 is TGTGCCAGCAGCTTACAGGGGGCGACCGTCACAGATACGCAGTATTTT. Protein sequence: CASSLQGATVTDTQYF. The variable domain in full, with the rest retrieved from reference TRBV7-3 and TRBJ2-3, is GAGVSQTPSNKVTEKGKYVELRCDPISGHTALYWYRQSLGQGPEFLIYFQGTGAADDSGLPNDRFFAVRPEGSVSTLKIQRTERGDSAVYLCASSLQGATVTDTQYFGPGTRLTVL.

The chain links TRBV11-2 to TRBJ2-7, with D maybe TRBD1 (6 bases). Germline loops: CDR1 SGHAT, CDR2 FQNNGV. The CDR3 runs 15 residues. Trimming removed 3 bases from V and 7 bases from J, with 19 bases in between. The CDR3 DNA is TGTGCCAGCAGCTTTACCTGGACAGTCAAGGGGGAGCAGTACTTC. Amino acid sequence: CASSFTWTVKGEQYF.

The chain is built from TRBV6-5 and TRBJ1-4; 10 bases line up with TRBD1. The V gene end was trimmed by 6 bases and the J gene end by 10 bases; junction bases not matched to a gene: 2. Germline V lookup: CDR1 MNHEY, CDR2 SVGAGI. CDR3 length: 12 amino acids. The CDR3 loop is CASRGTGVKLFF. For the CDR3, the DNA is TGTGCCAGCAGGGGGACAGGGGTAAAACTGTTTTTT.

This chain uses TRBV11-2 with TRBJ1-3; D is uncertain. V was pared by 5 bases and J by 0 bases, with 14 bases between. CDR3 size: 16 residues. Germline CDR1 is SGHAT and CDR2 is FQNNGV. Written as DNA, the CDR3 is TGTGCCAGCAGCCCCCTGGGAGCGCTCTCTGGAAACACCATATATTTT. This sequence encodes CASSPLGALSGNTIYF.

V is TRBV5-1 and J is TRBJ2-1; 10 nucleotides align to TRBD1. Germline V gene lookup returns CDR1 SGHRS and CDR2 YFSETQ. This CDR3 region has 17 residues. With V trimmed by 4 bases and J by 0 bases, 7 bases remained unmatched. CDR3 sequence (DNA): TGCGCCAGCAGCGAAAGACAGGGGGCGAGCTCCTACAATGAGCAGTTCTTC. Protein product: CASSERQGASSYNEQFF.

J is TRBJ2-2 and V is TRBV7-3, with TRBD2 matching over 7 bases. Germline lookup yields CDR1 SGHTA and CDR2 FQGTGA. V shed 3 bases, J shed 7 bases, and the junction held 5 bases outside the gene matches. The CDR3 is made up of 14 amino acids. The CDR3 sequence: CASSLSGIDGELFF. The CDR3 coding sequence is TGTGCCAGCAGCTTGAGCGGGATAGACGGGGAGCTGTTTTTT.

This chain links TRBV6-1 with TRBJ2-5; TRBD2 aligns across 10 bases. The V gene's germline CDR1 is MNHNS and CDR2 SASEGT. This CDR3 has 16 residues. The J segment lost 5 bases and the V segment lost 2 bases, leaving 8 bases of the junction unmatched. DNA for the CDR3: TGTGCCAGCAGTGAAATGAGCGGGAGGGCCGACGAGACCCAGTACTTC. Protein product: CASSEMSGRADETQYF.

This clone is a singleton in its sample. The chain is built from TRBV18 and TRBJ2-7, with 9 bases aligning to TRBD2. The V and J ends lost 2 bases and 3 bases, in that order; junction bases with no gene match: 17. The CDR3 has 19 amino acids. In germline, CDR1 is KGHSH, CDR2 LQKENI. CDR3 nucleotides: TGTGCCAGCTCACCAATCCCAGCCACCAGACTAGCGGTAAACTACGAGCAGTACTTC. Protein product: CASSPIPATRLAVNYEQYF. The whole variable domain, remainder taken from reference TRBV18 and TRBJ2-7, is NAGVMQNPRHLVRRRGQEARLRCSPMKGHSHVYWYRQLPEEGLKFMVYLQKENIIDESGMPKERFSAEFPKEGPSILRIQQVVRGDSAAYFCASSPIPATRLAVNYEQYFGPGTRLTVT.

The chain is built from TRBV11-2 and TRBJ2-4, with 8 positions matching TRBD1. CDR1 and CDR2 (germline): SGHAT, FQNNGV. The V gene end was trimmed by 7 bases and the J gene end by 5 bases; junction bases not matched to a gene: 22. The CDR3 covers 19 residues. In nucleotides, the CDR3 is TGTGCCAGCATGAGATGGGAGGTCAGGGGGCGGAGGGACGAAAACATTCAGTACTTC. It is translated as CASMRWEVRGRRDENIQYF.

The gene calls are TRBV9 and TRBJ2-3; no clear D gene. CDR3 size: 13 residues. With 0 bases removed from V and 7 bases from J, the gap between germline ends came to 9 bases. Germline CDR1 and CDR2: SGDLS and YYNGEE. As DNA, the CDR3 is TGTGCCAGCAGCGTAGGAGATTTTAATACGCAGTATTTT. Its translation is CASSVGDFNTQYF.

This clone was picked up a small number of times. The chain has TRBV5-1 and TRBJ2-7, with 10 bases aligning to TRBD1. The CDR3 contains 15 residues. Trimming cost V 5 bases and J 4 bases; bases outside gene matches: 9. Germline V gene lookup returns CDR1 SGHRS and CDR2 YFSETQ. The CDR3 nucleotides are TGCGCCAGCAGAAGACAGGGGGCGGTAACGTACGAGCAGTACTTC. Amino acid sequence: CASRRQGAVTYEQYF.

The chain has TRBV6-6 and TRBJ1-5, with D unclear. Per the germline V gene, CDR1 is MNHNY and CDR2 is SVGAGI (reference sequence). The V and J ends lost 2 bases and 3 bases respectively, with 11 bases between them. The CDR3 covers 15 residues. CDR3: CASSYPTGDNQPQHF. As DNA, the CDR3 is TGTGCCAGCAGTTACCCGACGGGAGACAATCAGCCCCAGCATTTT.